The T cell receptor (beta chain) described here comes from a study of neoadjuvant anti-PD-1 for oral cavity cancer. Overall study context: Patients mostly received three to four biweekly nivolumab doses at 3 mg/kg before surgery.

Time point of the sample: after neoadjuvant nivolumab, at surgical resection. Produced via immunoSEQ multiplex PCR; TCRdb's table is partial and in-frame only. The table shows some 30,000 clones, with about 80% occurring only once. The trim removed 1 base at V and 3 bases at J, leaving 3 bases unmatched. The CDR3 length is 16 residues. Germline lookup yields CDR1 LGHNA and CDR2 YSLEER. This rearrangement joins TRBV4-3 to TRBJ2-1; 10 bases fit TRBD2. The receptor was derived from a person aged 35 to 85 with oral cavity squamous cell carcinoma. The sequencing used PBMCs, collected after nivolumab (anti-PD-1) treatment. The CDR3 sequence: CASSQGAGGLYNEQFF. DNA for the CDR3: TGCGCCAGCAGCCAAGGAGCGGGGGGGCTCTACAATGAGCAGTTCTTC.